This TCR beta chain is drawn from a study of blood T cells in healthy people across ages. Germline CDR1 is SNHLY and CDR2 is FYNNEI. The CDR3 spans 13 residues. Next came a second PCR, run for roughly 7 to 12 cycles, which used a sample-barcoded 5' primer along with a J-beta primer mix. From the 5' RACE reads, TCRdb called clonotypes with MiXCR, one entry per CDR3 protein. The sample shows fewer than 950,000 distinct CDR3 sequences, around 34% of them seen only once. Material for sequencing was blood. The TCR comes from a man aged 18 to 29 in good health. The chain has TRBV2 and TRBJ2-5, with D unclear. The DNA end is a closer match to TRBJ2-1, so the J assignment may be wrong. CDR3 loop: CASSVSKQETQFF. The DNA of the CDR3 is TGTGCCAGCAGTGTGAGCAAACAAGAGACCCAGTTCTTC.